The 32 T cell receptor beta chains listed next were all sequenced from one sample in a study of vaccination and CD4 T cells after COVID-19 (dated by TCRdb to 2022 to 2024). The library was made by PCR. Sequenced using an Illumina iSeq 100. TCR sequencing of DNA from cultured CD4+ T cells used the Oncomine TCR Beta short-read assay at the Johns Hopkins FTIC core. The public reads were reanalyzed by TCRdb: fastp trimming at Q25, MiXCR alignment, in-frame beta chains only. Under each unique CDR3 protein, matching rows form one entry showing the most common genes and DNA. Recorded for this sample are approximately 20,000 distinct CDR3 sequences; about 56% of them occurred a single time. The biggest ten clones account for roughly a sixth of the sample. The treatment or condition label, read with the paper, signifies: approximately 10-day PBMC culture with coronavirus spike peptide pools or control peptides (ViraFEST assay).

Antigens of these TCRs are unknown. The sequences come from CD4+ T cells from blood, cultured in vitro, collected before SARS-CoV-2 vaccination. The origin of the receptors is a human donor who had recovered from COVID-19.

This clonotype has more than one count but fewer than ten. V is TRBV5-1 and J is TRBJ2-7; D uncertain. The CDR3 is 12 amino acids. Germline values: CDR1 SGHRS, CDR2 YFSETQ. The V gene lost 0 bases and the J gene lost 4 bases, with 5 bases spanning the gap. The CDR3 coding sequence is TGCGCCAGCAGCTTGGACGGATACGAGCAGTACTTC. Encoded protein: CASSLDGYEQYF.

This clonotype was observed a few times. This rearrangement joins TRBV20-1 to TRBJ2-7, with D perhaps TRBD1 (5 bases). The CDR3 consists of 12 residues. V lost 5 bases to trimming and J lost 2 bases, with 10 bases between them. Looked up from germline, CDR1 is DFQATT and CDR2 is SNEGSKA (reference sequence). CDR3 in DNA: TGCAGTGCTCGAAGGGGTACCTACGAGCAGTACTTC. It is translated as CSARRGTYEQYF.

The V call is TRBV12-1, the J call TRBJ1-5; the tabulated D call, TRBD1, remains unverified against the DNA. TRBV12-1 is flagged as a pseudogene. This CDR3 contains 14 residues. The CDR3 protein is CASSFRGGNQPQHF. DNA for the CDR3: TGTGCCAGCAGCTTTCGGGGGGGCAATCAGCCCCAGCATTTT.

The V gene is TRBV7-2, the J gene TRBJ2-5; perhaps TRBD2 as D (6 bases). This CDR3 is 13 amino acids long. The V end lost 5 bases, the J end lost 4 bases, and 11 bases lay between the germline ends. CDR1 and CDR2 (germline): SGHTA, FQGNSA. The CDR3 sequence: CASSRWGVETQYF. The CDR3 DNA is TGTGCCAGCAGCCGCTGGGGGGTAGAGACCCAGTACTTC.

The chain employs TRBV7-6 and TRBJ1-2; D gene unclear. The CDR3 is 13 residues long. The V and J ends lost 2 bases and 2 bases respectively, with 6 bases between them. The germline CDR1 and CDR2 sequences are SGHVS and FNYEAQ. For the CDR3, the DNA is TGTGCCAGCAGCTTAAGACAAAACTATGGCTACACCTTC. Encoded protein: CASSLRQNYGYTF.

This clonotype has a handful of counts. This chain uses TRBV28 with TRBJ1-3, with D unresolved. The germline CDR1 and CDR2 sequences are MDHEN and SYDVKM. The CDR3 covers 14 residues. V gave up 1 base and J gave up 6 bases, with 10 bases separating them. The CDR3 loop is CASSLSPDLNTIYF. CDR3 DNA sequence: TGTGCCAGCAGTTTATCCCCAGACCTAAACACCATATATTTT.

The DNA for the CDR3 is TGCAGTGCTAGAGTTCAAGGGGCTAATCAGCCCCAGCATTTT. Encoded protein: CSARVQGANQPQHF. This chain uses TRBV20-1 with TRBJ1-5, with TRBD1 as a possible D gene (5 bases). The ends were cut back, 1 base at V and 4 bases at J, with 11 bases in the middle. This CDR3 is 14 amino acids long. CDR1 and CDR2 (germline): DFQATT, SNEGSKA (reference sequence).

The V and J genes are TRBV20-1 and TRBJ2-3; 8 bases are shared with TRBD1. Germline CDR1 is DFQATT and CDR2 is SNEGSKA (reference sequence). The CDR3 runs to 15 residues. V trimming: 6 bases; J trimming: 5 bases; junction bases outside the gene matches: 13. The CDR3 nucleotides read TGCAGTGCCCATGCCGGACAGGGAGCCGGAGATACGCAGTATTTT. This translates into CSAHAGQGAGDTQYF.

The rearrangement links TRBV29-1 to TRBJ2-7, with a tentative D call TRBD1 (6 bases). This CDR3 comprises 16 residues. Germline assignment: CDR1 SQVTM and CDR2 ANQGSEA. V gave up 3 bases and J gave up 0 bases, with 18 bases separating them. This chain's CDR3 is CSVEGRGQQNSYEQYF. CDR3 coding DNA: TGCAGCGTTGAGGGCAGGGGACAACAAAACTCCTACGAGCAGTACTTC.

This rearrangement joins TRBV11-2 to TRBJ1-6; D may be TRBD1 (6 bases). The CDR3 spans 13 residues. Between the trimmed V and J ends, which lost 5 bases and 7 bases, there was a span of 9 bases. The germline V gene encodes CDR1 SGHAT and CDR2 FQNNGV. CDR3: CASSAGQNSPLHF. The CDR3, as DNA: TGTGCCAGCAGCGCAGGACAGAATTCACCCCTCCACTTT.

The chain uses TRBV20-1 and TRBJ2-7; TRBD2 matches at 14 bases. With 0 bases clipped from V and 2 bases from J, the junction kept 9 bases outside the gene matches. This CDR3 contains 18 residues. Germline V CDR1 and CDR2: DFQATT, SNEGSKA (reference sequence). CDR3 bases: TGCAGTGCTAGAGACGCCGCCGGGACTAGCGGGGGAACCTACGAGCAGTACTTC. Amino acid sequence: CSARDAAGTSGGTYEQYF.

This rearrangement joins TRBV19 to TRBJ1-2; D is uncertain. The CDR3 spans 13 residues. Trimming removed 1 base from V and 7 bases from J, with 10 bases in between. The germline CDR1 and CDR2 sequences are LNHDA and SQIVND (reference sequence). CDR3 nucleotide sequence: TGTGCCAGTAGTATAGGAGGTCTTGGTGGCTACACCTTC. This encodes CASSIGGLGGYTF.

The chain joins TRBV7-2 to TRBJ2-5, with unresolved D. Looked up from germline, CDR1 is SGHTA and CDR2 is FQGNSA. Trimming removed 6 bases at V and 3 bases at J, with 5 bases between. The CDR3 runs 11 residues. In DNA, the CDR3 is TGTGCCAGCAGATTGAAAGAGACCCAGTACTTC. It specifies CASRLKETQYF. Together with reference TRBV7-2 and TRBJ2-5, the CDR3 gives the full variable domain: GAGVSQSPSNKVTEKGKDVELRCDPISGHTALYWYRQSLGQGLEFLIYFQGNSAPDKSGLPSDRFSAERTGGSVSTLTIQRTQQEDSAVYLCASRLKETQYFGPGTRLLVL.

This clonotype was seen a few times. This chain uses TRBV21-1 with TRBJ2-3; the table calls TRBD1, which could not be checked here. TRBV21-1 is a pseudogene. CDR3 length: 15 amino acids. The CDR3 DNA reads TGTGCCAGCAGCAAAGGCAGGGGAAGCACAGATACGCAGTATTTT. This codes for CASSKGRGSTDTQYF.

The chain employs TRBV19 and TRBJ2-1, with 10 nucleotides matching TRBD1. This CDR3 comprises 15 residues. The V gene's germline CDR1 is LNHDA and CDR2 SQIVND (reference sequence). The trim removed 3 bases at V and 5 bases at J, leaving 4 bases unmatched. DNA of the CDR3: TGTGCCAGTAGTATCGACAGGGGGCGCAACAATGAGCAGTTCTTC. It yields the protein CASSIDRGRNNEQFF.

This clonotype was seen more than once but under ten times. CDR3: CASSYRDNYGYTF. CDR3 nucleotides: TGTGCCAGTAGTTACCGGGACAACTATGGCTACACCTTC. The rearrangement joins TRBV19 to TRBJ1-2; a possible D gene is TRBD1 (5 bases). Per the germline V gene, CDR1 is LNHDA and CDR2 is SQIVND (reference sequence). Between the trimmed V and J ends, which lost 5 bases and 2 bases, there was a span of 9 bases. The CDR3 sequence is 13 residues long. The complete variable domain, with remaining parts taken from reference TRBV19 and TRBJ1-2, reads DGGITQSPKYLFRKEGQNVTLSCEQNLNHDAMYWYRQDPGQGLRLIYYSQIVNDFQKGDIAEGYSVSREKKESFPLTVTSAQKNPTAFYLCASSYRDNYGYTFGSGTRLTVV.

This chain uses TRBV6-1 with TRBJ2-2; 10 nucleotides line up with TRBD2. The J segment lost 6 bases and the V segment lost 6 bases, leaving 7 bases of the junction unmatched. CDR1 and CDR2 from the germline V gene are MNHNS and SASEGT. The CDR3 covers 15 residues. CDR3 DNA sequence: TGTGCCAGCAGCCGAGCGGGAGGGCCTCCCGGGGAGCTGTTTTTT. Protein: CASSRAGGPPGELFF.

CDR3 loop: CASSRRQGWGQPQHF. CDR3 in DNA: TGTGCCAGCAGCAGAAGGCAGGGTTGGGGTCAGCCCCAGCATTTT. The chain couples TRBV21-1 to TRBJ1-5; TRBD1, the D gene given by the table, was not confirmed from the DNA. TRBV21-1 is recorded as a pseudogene. This CDR3 comprises 15 residues.

The gene calls are TRBV7-2 and TRBJ2-2; D perhaps matches TRBD1 (6 bases). Trimming cost V 4 bases and J 7 bases, with 13 bases left between them. The CDR3 is 14 residues long. The germline V gene encodes CDR1 SGHTA and CDR2 FQGNSA. The CDR3 bases are TGTGCCAGCAGCTCAATAGGGACAAGCGGGGAGCTGTTTTTT. It is translated as CASSSIGTSGELFF.

The chain carries TRBV12-3 or TRBV12-4 and TRBJ1-5, with a tentative D call TRBD1 (5 bases). Between the trimmed V and J ends, which lost 5 bases and 0 bases, there was a span of 8 bases. CDR3 length equals 14 residues. CDR3 sequence: CASSDRYSNQPQHF. The CDR3 nucleotides read TGTGCCAGCAGTGACAGATATAGCAATCAGCCCCAGCATTTT.

The CDR3 coding sequence is TGTGCCAGCAGTGCGGGTCTAGTGAGCGAGCAGTACTTC. This encodes CASSAGLVSEQYF. The rearrangement links TRBV6-1 to TRBJ2-7; D gene unclear. The CDR3 consists of 13 residues. CDR1 and CDR2 from the germline V gene are MNHNS and SASEGT. Trimming stripped 4 bases from V and 6 bases from J, with 13 bases between.

This clonotype was seen only a few times. This chain connects TRBV20-1 to TRBJ2-3, with TRBD2 matching 8 bases. The length of the CDR3 is 13 residues. Germline CDR1 and CDR2: DFQATT and SNEGSKA (reference sequence). Trimming at V came to 6 bases and at J to 5 bases, leaving 7 bases not matched to a gene. The CDR3 reads CSAAPGTRDTQYF. The DNA for the CDR3 is TGCAGTGCAGCCCCCGGGACTAGAGATACGCAGTATTTT.

This chain joins TRBV4-3 and TRBJ2-4; D is unresolved. The V gene's germline CDR1 is LGHNA and CDR2 YSLEER. This CDR3 has 14 amino acids. Trimming pared 1 base from V and 8 bases from J, leaving 12 bases between. CDR3 sequence (DNA): TGCGCCAGCAGCCAAGTGGGCGGCGGAGACATTCAGTACTTC. Its protein product is CASSQVGGGDIQYF.

This clonotype was seen a few times. The gene calls are TRBV7-9 and TRBJ1-1; 11 nucleotides align to TRBD1. CDR3 length: 16 amino acids. Germline V gene sequence: CDR1 SEHNR, CDR2 FQNEAQ (reference sequence). The junction had 5 bases not matched to a gene; V was cut back by 5 bases and J by 0 bases. CDR3 loop: CASSQDRGRLNTEAFF. The DNA of the CDR3 is TGTGCCAGCAGCCAGGACAGGGGGCGCCTGAACACTGAAGCTTTCTTT.

The chain couples TRBV11-2 to TRBJ2-7, with a possible D match to TRBD2 (5 bases). The CDR3 has 14 amino acids. CDR1 and CDR2 (germline): SGHAT, FQNNGV. V was shortened by 3 bases and J by 4 bases, with 13 bases between the two germline ends. For the CDR3, the DNA is TGTGCCAGCAGCTTGGACGGAGGAGGTTACGAGCAGTACTTC. Amino acids: CASSLDGGGYEQYF. Filled out from reference TRBV11-2 and TRBJ2-7, the complete variable domain reads EAGVAQSPRYKIIEKRQSVAFWCNPISGHATLYWYQQILGQGPKLLIQFQNNGVVDDSQLPKDRFSAERLKGVDSTLKIQPAKLEDSAVYLCASSLDGGGYEQYFGPGTRLTVT.

The chain couples TRBV27 to TRBJ1-2; D call uncertain. Trimming stripped 2 bases from V and 2 bases from J, with 6 bases between. CDR1 MNHEY and CDR2 SMNVEV come from the germline V gene (reference sequence). The CDR3 sequence is 13 residues long. CDR3 loop: CASSLSGNYGYTF. CDR3 bases: TGTGCCAGCAGTTTAAGTGGGAACTATGGCTACACCTTC.

This chain joins TRBV28 and TRBJ2-5, with 14 bases that match TRBD2. The germline CDR1 and CDR2 sequences are MDHEN and SYDVKM. The CDR3 has 18 residues. V was pared by 6 bases and J by 5 bases, with 14 bases of the junction left unmatched. Written as DNA, the CDR3 is TGTGCCAGCAGCGGTAAACGACTAGCGGGAGGGCGAAGGGAGACCCAGTACTTC. Amino acids: CASSGKRLAGGRRETQYF. Drawing the rest from reference TRBV28 and TRBJ2-5, the complete variable domain is DVKVTQSSRYLVKRTGEKVFLECVQDMDHENMFWYRQDPGLGLRLIYFSYDVKMKEKGDIPEGYSVSREKKERFSLILESASTNQTSMYLCASSGKRLAGGRRETQYFGPGTRLLVL.

The genes are TRBV6-1 and TRBJ1-1; tentative D call: TRBD1 (5 bases). The CDR3 contains 13 residues. Deletions cut 8 bases from V and 3 bases from J, with 13 bases between. The germline CDR1 and CDR2 sequences are MNHNS and SASEGT. The CDR3: CASGKGVDTEAFF. The DNA of the CDR3 is TGTGCCAGCGGAAAAGGGGTTGACACTGAAGCTTTCTTT.

V and J are TRBV20-1 and TRBJ1-1, with 12 bases that match TRBD1. The V segment lost 0 bases and the J segment 5 bases; nucleotides outside the gene matches: 10. CDR1 is DFQATT, CDR2 SNEGSKA, per germline (reference sequence). The CDR3 runs to 17 residues. CDR3 sequence reads: CSARDRDRGRGRTEAFF. DNA of the CDR3: TGCAGTGCTAGAGACCGGGACAGGGGGCGAGGACGTACTGAAGCTTTCTTT.

The chain joins TRBV20-1 to TRBJ2-1, with 8 bases matching TRBD2. The germline V gene encodes CDR1 DFQATT and CDR2 SNEGSKA (reference sequence). The CDR3 spans 14 residues. V lost 5 bases, J lost 6 bases, and 9 bases stayed unmatched. The CDR3 DNA is TGCAGTGCTTCCGGGAGGGCCAAAGGCAATGAGCAGTTCTTC. This codes for CSASGRAKGNEQFF.

This clonotype was observed a handful of times. The chain has TRBV27 and TRBJ2-7; D is unclear. The CDR3 runs to 12 residues. With 6 bases removed from V and 4 bases from J, the gap between germline ends came to 10 bases. Germline-derived CDR1 and CDR2 are MNHEY and SMNVEV (reference sequence). The CDR3 sequence is CASSPSGYEQYF. The CDR3 region has the DNA TGTGCCAGCAGCCCCTCCGGTTACGAGCAGTACTTC.

DNA for the CDR3: TGCAGTGCCCGACAGAGACCCAGGGTGGGAGGGACCCAGTACTTC. Encoded protein: CSARQRPRVGGTQYF. The chain couples TRBV20-1 to TRBJ2-5, with TRBD2 as a possible D gene (6 bases). CDR3 length: 15 residues. With 6 bases removed from V and 7 bases from J, the gap between germline ends came to 24 bases. CDR1 and CDR2 from the germline V gene are DFQATT and SNEGSKA (reference sequence).